This is a list of T cell receptor beta chains from one sample in a study of blood T cell repertoires in COVID-19. Method: immunoSEQ multiplex PCR; TCRdb's copy keeps in-frame clones and lacks some. The sample has some 250,000 clones, around 85% seen once. Sequencing input: peripheral blood. The receptors were sampled from a man aged 55 to 70 with acute or convalescent COVID-19. Both conserved end residues are part of each CDR3. The order of the fields is V gene, D gene, J gene, CDR3 protein, CDR3 DNA. D genes are given only for firm matches.

V: TRBV27
D: NA
J: TRBJ2-6
CDR3: CASSLSLRLSGANVLTF
DNA: TGTGCCAGCAGTTTATCGTTGCGTCTCTCTGGGGCCAACGTCCTGACTTTC

V: TRBV19
D: NA
J: TRBJ1-1
CDR3: CASFDRNTEAFF
DNA: TGTGCCAGTTTTGACAGGAACACTGAAGCTTTCTTT

V: TRBV14
D: TRBD1
J: TRBJ2-7
CDR3: CASSHVGQPFYEQYF
DNA: TGTGCCAGCAGCCACGTGGGACAGCCATTCTACGAGCAGTACTTC

V: TRBV7-2
D: NA
J: TRBJ1-6
CDR3: CASSFMALNNSPLHF
DNA: TGTGCCAGCAGCTTTATGGCTCTGAACAATTCACCCCTCCACTTT

V: TRBV19
D: TRBD2
J: TRBJ2-2
CDR3: CASSIGLAEVTGELFF
DNA: TGTGCCAGTAGTATAGGACTAGCGGAAGTCACCGGGGAGCTGTTTTTT

V: TRBV27
D: TRBD2
J: TRBJ2-2
CDR3: CASSIPLGAGGPTGELFF
DNA: TGTGCCAGCAGTATACCACTCGGGGCGGGAGGGCCGACCGGGGAGCTGTTTTTT

V: TRBV11-2
D: NA
J: TRBJ1-4
CDR3: CASSFPGPMEKLFF
DNA: TGTGCCAGCAGCTTCCCCGGTCCCATGGAAAAACTGTTTTTT

V: TRBV28
D: TRBD1
J: TRBJ1-5
CDR3: CASRLTGGGEQPQHF
DNA: TGTGCCAGCAGACTCACAGGGGGCGGAGAACAGCCCCAGCATTTT

V: TRBV19
D: NA
J: TRBJ2-3
CDR3: CASSSGVGTDTQYF
DNA: TGTGCCAGTAGTTCGGGAGTGGGCACAGATACGCAGTATTTT

V: TRBV15
D: TRBD1
J: TRBJ1-1
CDR3: CATSGTGADTEAFF
DNA: TGTGCCACCAGCGGGACAGGGGCAGACACTGAAGCTTTCTTT

V: TRBV2
D: NA
J: TRBJ1-1
CDR3: CASSNPVGLHTEAFF
DNA: TGTGCCAGCAGTAACCCAGTGGGACTGCACACTGAAGCTTTCTTT